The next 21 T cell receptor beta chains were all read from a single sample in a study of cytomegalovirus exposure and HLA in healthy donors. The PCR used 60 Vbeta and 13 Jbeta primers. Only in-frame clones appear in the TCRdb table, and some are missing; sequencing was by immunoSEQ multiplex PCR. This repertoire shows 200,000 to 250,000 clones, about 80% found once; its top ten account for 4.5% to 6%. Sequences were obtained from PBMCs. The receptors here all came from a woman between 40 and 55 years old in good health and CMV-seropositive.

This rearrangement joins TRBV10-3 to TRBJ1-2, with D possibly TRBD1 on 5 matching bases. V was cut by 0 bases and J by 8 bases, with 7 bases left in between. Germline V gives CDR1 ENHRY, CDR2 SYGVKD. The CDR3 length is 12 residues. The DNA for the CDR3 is TGTGCCATCAGTGAGTCGGAGGGGGGCTACACCTTC. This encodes CAISESEGGYTF.

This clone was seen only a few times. The CDR3 region is CASSDRIYGYTF. CDR3 nucleotides: TGTGCCAGCAGTGACAGGATCTATGGCTACACCTTC. The chain joins TRBV9 to TRBJ1-2, with D possibly matching TRBD1 (6 bases). The CDR3 covers 12 residues. V was pared by 5 bases and J by 4 bases, with 9 bases between. Germline V lookup: CDR1 SGDLS, CDR2 YYNGEE.

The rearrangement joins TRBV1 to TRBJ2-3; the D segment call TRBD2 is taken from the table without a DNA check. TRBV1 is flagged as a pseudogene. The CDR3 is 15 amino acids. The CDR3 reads CTSSQEWSSTDTQYF. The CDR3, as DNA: TGCACCAGCAGCCAAGAATGGAGTAGCACAGATACGCAGTATTTT.

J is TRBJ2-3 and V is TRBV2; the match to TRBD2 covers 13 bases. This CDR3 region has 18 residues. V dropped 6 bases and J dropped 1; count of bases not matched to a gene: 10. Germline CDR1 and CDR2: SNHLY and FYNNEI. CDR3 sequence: CASRLGTSGKGGTDTQYF. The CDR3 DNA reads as TGTGCCAGCAGACTTGGGACTAGCGGGAAGGGCGGCACAGATACGCAGTATTTT.

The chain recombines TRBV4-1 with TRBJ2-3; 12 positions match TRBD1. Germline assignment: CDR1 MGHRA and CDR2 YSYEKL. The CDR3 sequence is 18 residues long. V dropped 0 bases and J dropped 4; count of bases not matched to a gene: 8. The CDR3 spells CASSQEWMGQGASDTQYF. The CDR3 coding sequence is TGCGCCAGCAGCCAAGAATGGATGGGACAGGGGGCCTCAGATACGCAGTATTTT.

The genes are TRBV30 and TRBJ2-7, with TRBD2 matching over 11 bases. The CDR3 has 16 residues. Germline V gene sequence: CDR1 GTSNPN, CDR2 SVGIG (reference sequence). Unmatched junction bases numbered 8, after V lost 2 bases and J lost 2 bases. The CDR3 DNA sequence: TGTGCCTGGAGTCCTGGACTAGCGGGCCCCACCTACGAGCAGTACTTC. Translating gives CAWSPGLAGPTYEQYF. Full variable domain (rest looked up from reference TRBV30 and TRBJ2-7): SQTIHQWPATLVQPVGSPLSLECTVEGTSNPNLYWYRQAAGRGLQLLFYSVGIGQISSEVPQNLSASRPQDRQFILSSKKLLLSDSGFYLCAWSPGLAGPTYEQYFGPGTRLTVT.

CDR3 protein: CASSPGARGLEQYF. CDR3 DNA sequence: TGTGCCAGCAGCCCAGGGGCTAGGGGATTAGAGCAGTACTTC. This rearrangement joins TRBV7-9 to TRBJ2-7, with D perhaps TRBD1 (6 bases). Trimming cost V 5 bases and J 7 bases, with 18 bases left between them. Germline-derived CDR1 and CDR2 are SEHNR and FQNEAQ (reference sequence). This CDR3 is 14 amino acids long.

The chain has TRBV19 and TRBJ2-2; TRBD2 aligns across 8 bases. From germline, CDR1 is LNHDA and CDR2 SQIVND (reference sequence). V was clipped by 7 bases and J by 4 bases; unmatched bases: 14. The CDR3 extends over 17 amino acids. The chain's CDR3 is CASKMRGASVITGELFF. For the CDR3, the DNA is TGTGCCAGTAAGATGCGGGGGGCGTCCGTTATCACCGGGGAGCTGTTTTTT.

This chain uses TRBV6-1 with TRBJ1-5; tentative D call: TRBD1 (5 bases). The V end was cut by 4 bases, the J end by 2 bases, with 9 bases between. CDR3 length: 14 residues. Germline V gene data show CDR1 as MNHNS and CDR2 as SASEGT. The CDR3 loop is CASSAGGGNQPQHF. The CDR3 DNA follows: TGTGCCAGCAGTGCCGGGGGGGGCAATCAGCCCCAGCATTTT.

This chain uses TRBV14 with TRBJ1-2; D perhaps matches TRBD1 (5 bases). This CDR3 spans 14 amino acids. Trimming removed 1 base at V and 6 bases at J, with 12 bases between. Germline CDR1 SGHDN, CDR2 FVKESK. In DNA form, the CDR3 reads TGTGCCAGCAGCCAAGCGGTTGGGGCCCATGGCTACACCTTC. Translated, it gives CASSQAVGAHGYTF.

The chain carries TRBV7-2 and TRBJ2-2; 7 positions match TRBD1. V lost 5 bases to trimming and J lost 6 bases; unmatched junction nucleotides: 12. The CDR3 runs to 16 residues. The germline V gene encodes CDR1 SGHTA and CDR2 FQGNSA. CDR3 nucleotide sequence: TGTGCCAGCAGCGCCCGACAGGGTATTGGCGCCGGGGAGCTGTTTTTT. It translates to CASSARQGIGAGELFF.

The CDR3 coding sequence is TGCGCCAGCAGTTCCGGGACTAGCGCGATAATTACGAGCTCCTACAATGAGCAGTTCTTC. Residues: CASSSGTSAIITSSYNEQFF. The gene calls are TRBV10-2 and TRBJ2-1, with TRBD2 matching 10 bases. Germline V gene lookup returns CDR1 WSHSY and CDR2 SAAADI. This CDR3 comprises 20 residues. The J segment lost 0 bases and the V segment lost 5 bases, leaving 16 bases of the junction unmatched.

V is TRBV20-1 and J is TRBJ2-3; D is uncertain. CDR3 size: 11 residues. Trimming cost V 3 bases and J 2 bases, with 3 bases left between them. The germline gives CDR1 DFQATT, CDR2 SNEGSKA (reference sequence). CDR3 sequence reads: CSASHTDTQYF. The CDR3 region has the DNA TGCAGTGCTAGCCACACAGATACGCAGTATTTT.

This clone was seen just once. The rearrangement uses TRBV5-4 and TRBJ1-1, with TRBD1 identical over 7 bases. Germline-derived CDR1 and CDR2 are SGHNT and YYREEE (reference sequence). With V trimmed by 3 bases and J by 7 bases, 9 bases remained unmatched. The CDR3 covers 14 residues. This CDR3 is CASSSPTGTDEAFF. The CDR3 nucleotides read TGTGCCAGCAGCTCTCCTACTGGGACAGATGAAGCTTTCTTT. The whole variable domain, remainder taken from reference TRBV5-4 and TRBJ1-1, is ETGVTQSPTHLIKTRGQQVTLRCSSQSGHNTVSWYQQALGQGPQFIFQYYREEENGRGNFPPRFSGLQFPNYSSELNVNALELDDSALYLCASSSPTGTDEAFFGQGTRLTVV.

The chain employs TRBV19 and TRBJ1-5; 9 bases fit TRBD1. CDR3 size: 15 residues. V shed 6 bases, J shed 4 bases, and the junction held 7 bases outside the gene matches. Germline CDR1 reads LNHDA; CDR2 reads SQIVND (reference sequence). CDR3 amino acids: CASRNRGLGNQPQHF. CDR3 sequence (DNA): TGTGCCAGTAGGAACAGGGGGCTCGGAAATCAGCCCCAGCATTTT. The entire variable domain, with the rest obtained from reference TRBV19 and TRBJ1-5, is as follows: DGGITQSPKYLFRKEGQNVTLSCEQNLNHDAMYWYRQDPGQGLRLIYYSQIVNDFQKGDIAEGYSVSREKKESFPLTVTSAQKNPTAFYLCASRNRGLGNQPQHFGDGTRLSIL.

Here the CDR3 reads CASSVDRDQPQHF. DNA of the CDR3: TGTGCCAGCAGCGTAGACAGGGACCAGCCCCAGCATTTT. The chain has TRBV9 and TRBJ1-5, with D tentatively TRBD1 (6 bases). Germline V lookup: CDR1 SGDLS, CDR2 YYNGEE. V was cut by 0 bases and J by 7 bases, with 8 bases left in between. The CDR3 spans 13 residues.

CDR3 in amino acids: CASSLDRGLGEKLFF. The DNA of the CDR3 is TGTGCCAGCAGCCTAGACAGGGGTTTGGGTGAAAAACTGTTTTTT. J is TRBJ1-4 and V is TRBV9; the match to TRBD1 covers 8 bases. The CDR3 has 15 residues. CDR1 is SGDLS and CDR2 is YYNGEE in the germline V gene. V lost 4 bases and J lost 7; bases outside the gene matches: 9.

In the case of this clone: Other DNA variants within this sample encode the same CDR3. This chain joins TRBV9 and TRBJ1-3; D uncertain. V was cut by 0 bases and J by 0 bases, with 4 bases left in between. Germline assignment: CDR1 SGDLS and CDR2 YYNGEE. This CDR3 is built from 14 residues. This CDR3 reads CASSVDNSGNTIYF. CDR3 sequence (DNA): TGTGCCAGCAGCGTAGATAACTCTGGAAACACCATATATTTT.

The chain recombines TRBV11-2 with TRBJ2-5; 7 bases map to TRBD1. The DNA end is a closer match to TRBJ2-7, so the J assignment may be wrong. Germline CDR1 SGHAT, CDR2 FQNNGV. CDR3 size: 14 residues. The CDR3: CASSVDRRSYEQYF. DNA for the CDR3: TGTGCCAGCAGTGTGGACAGGCGGTCTTACGAGCAGTACTTC.

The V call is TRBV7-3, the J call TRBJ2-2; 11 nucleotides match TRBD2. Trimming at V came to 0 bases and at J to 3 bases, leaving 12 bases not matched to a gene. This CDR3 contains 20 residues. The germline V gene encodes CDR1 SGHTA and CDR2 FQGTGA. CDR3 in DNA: TGTGCCAGCAGCTTAACCGCAGGGACTAGCGGATTAACGGACACCGGGGAGCTGTTTTTT. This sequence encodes CASSLTAGTSGLTDTGELFF.

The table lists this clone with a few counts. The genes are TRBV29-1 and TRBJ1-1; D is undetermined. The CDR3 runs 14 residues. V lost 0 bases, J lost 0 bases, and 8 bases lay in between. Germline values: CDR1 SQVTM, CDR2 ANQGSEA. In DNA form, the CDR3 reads TGCAGCGTTGAAGACGTGCCGGTGAACACTGAAGCTTTCTTT. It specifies CSVEDVPVNTEAFF.